The source of this T cell receptor (beta chain) is a study of cytomegalovirus exposure and HLA in healthy donors. V gave up 5 bases and J gave up 7 bases; unmatched junction bases: 8. CDR3 length: 13 amino acids. Germline V CDR1 and CDR2: GTSNPN, SVGIG (reference sequence). The PCR made use of 60 Vbeta and 13 Jbeta primers. Some clones are missing from TCRdb's copy, which holds only in-frame ones; the method was immunoSEQ multiplex PCR. In the table there are some 91,000 clones, about nine tenths of which are singletons. This clonotype was obtained from a young man in good health and CMV-seropositive. The V call is TRBV30, the J call TRBJ1-5, with 7 bases lining up with TRBD1. Material: PBMCs. Here the CDR3 reads CAWGAGGQQPQHF. DNA of the CDR3: TGTGCCTGGGGCGCAGGGGGACAACAGCCCCAGCATTTT.